This TCR beta chain was captured by sequencing in a study of CD8 T cells in Susac syndrome (dated by TCRdb to about 2019). Describing the broader study: The study used repertoire sequencing to test whether antigen drove CD8+ T cell activation and differentiation in Susac syndrome.

Of note for this clonotype: What this receptor recognizes is not known. No base qualities exist here, and no much larger clone lies one base off it.

Peripheral blood CD8+ and CD4+ T cells from healthy donors, Susac syndrome patients and multiple sclerosis patients were profiled by high-throughput TCR beta sequencing. Healthy donors were age- and sex-matched controls. Bulk CD8+ and CD4+ T cells were purified magnetically by negative isolation, whereas CD8+ TEMRA cells were enriched by FACS. Blood was drawn into EDTA tubes, processed within 24 hours, and PBMCs were isolated by density gradient centrifugation. PBMCs intended for TCR sequencing were cryopreserved in liquid nitrogen and were subsequently thawed in a 37 degrees C water bath. The sorted or isolated CD4+, CD8+ and CD8+ TEMRA cells had a purity of 90% or higher. RNA was extracted using the RNeasy kit, and roughly 0.45 to 1 ug of the RNA was reverse transcribed with random hexamers. The immunoSEQ multiplex PCR assay, which covers 54 Vbeta and 13 Jbeta segments, was used to amplify TCR beta CDR3 regions. To correct PCR amplification bias, a synthetic template baseline was used for both primer optimization and computational correction. The study's processing was this. Reads were annotated to V, D and J genes according to IMGT and were analyzed with immunoSEQ Analyzer, with only productive sequences retained. To calculate clonality, Shannon entropy was normalized by log2 of the number of productive unique sequences and then subtracted from one. For each patient and control, public and private clones were evaluated among the 100 most prevalent clones. Susac-specific clones were defined as absent from healthy and MS cohorts, around 970 published viral clones and other ImmuneACCESS disease sequences. In TCRdb, the public reads were trimmed at Q25 with fastp and aligned with MiXCR, with productive beta chains retained. Each record represents a unique CDR3 protein, reported with the most common genes and DNA among its rows. The authors' filters were not applied to this entry. The sample data list some 180,000 distinct CDR3 sequences, and roughly 92% of these were observed just once. Jointly, the top ten make up around 0.1% of the sample.

Results and caveats for the whole study, not just this receptor: The study acknowledged that relatively few individuals were included in the TCR sequencing and HLA analysis.

A distance of 3 bases separates the germline ends of V and J, which lose 2 bases and 1 base respectively. Including cysteine and phenylalanine, the CDR3 has 13 amino acids. CDR3 DNA is the only sequence kept; it has 39 bases, read in frame from the first base. The germline V gene provides CDR1 MNHEY and CDR2 SVGAGI. The rearrangement joined TRBV6-5 to TRBJ1-3; confidence is insufficient to name the D gene. The origin of this receptor is a human donor in good health. The sequenced sample was CD4+ T cells from PBMCs. The nucleotide sequence is given as TGTGCCAGCAGTTACACATCTGGAAACACCATATATTTT. Translated, this gives CASSYTSGNTIYF.